The 30 T cell receptor beta chains presented below share a single source sample, sequenced in a study of blood T cell repertoires in COVID-19. TCRdb's copy holds only in-frame clones and misses some; the assay was immunoSEQ multiplex PCR. The data hold about 280,000 clones, with roughly four fifths observed a single time. The sample taken for sequencing was PBMCs or T cells enriched from blood (not recorded which). These receptors came from a man in his forties who had been exposed to COVID-19.

The gene calls are TRBV28 and TRBJ2-3; 9 bases match TRBD1. With 3 bases clipped from V and 3 bases from J, the junction kept 4 bases outside the gene matches. Germline V gene data show CDR1 as MDHEN and CDR2 as SYDVKM. CDR3 length: 15 amino acids. The DNA for the CDR3 is TGTGCCAGCAGTTTCGGGACAGGGAGTACAGATACGCAGTATTTT. It codes for CASSFGTGSTDTQYF. Drawing the rest from reference TRBV28 and TRBJ2-3, the complete variable domain is DVKVTQSSRYLVKRTGEKVFLECVQDMDHENMFWYRQDPGLGLRLIYFSYDVKMKEKGDIPEGYSVSREKKERFSLILESASTNQTSMYLCASSFGTGSTDTQYFGPGTRLTVL.

The chain combines TRBV3-1 (or the pseudogene TRBV3-2) with TRBJ1-4, with 7 bases aligning to TRBD1. Germline CDR1 is LGHDT and CDR2 is YNNKEL (reference sequence). The CDR3 covers 16 residues. Trimming took 2 bases from V and 3 from J; bases not matched to a gene: 6. DNA for the CDR3: TGTGCCAGCAGCCAATTTAGGACAGGCTCTAATGAAAAACTGTTTTTT. Its translation is CASSQFRTGSNEKLFF.

This chain uses TRBV27 with TRBJ2-7; D is possibly TRBD2 (5 bases). This CDR3 is 12 amino acids long. The V gene lost 7 bases and the J gene lost 2 bases, with 9 bases spanning the gap. Germline V gene sequence: CDR1 MNHEY, CDR2 SMNVEV (reference sequence). CDR3 DNA: TGTGCCAGCATGGACGGGACCTACGAGCAGTACTTC. This encodes CASMDGTYEQYF.

Here the CDR3 reads CASRQASTGEQYF. The CDR3 nucleotides are TGTGCCAGCCGGCAGGCCTCTACGGGGGAGCAGTACTTC. The J gene is TRBJ2-7, the V gene TRBV2, with D possibly matching TRBD2 (5 bases). CDR1 SNHLY and CDR2 FYNNEI come from the germline V gene. This CDR3 is built from 13 residues. V was cut by 8 bases and J by 7 bases, with 18 bases left in between.

CDR3 bases: TGCGCCAGCAGCATAATTCCGGGACAGGGGGCCGGGGAGCTGTTTTTT. As protein: CASSIIPGQGAGELFF. The chain has TRBV5-1 and TRBJ2-2; 11 positions agree with TRBD1. This CDR3 spans 16 amino acids. Germline V gives CDR1 SGHRS, CDR2 YFSETQ. V shed 4 bases and J 6 bases; nucleotides not matched to a gene: 8.

The V gene is TRBV24-1, the J gene TRBJ1-1; TRBD1 matches 8 bases. The J segment lost 3 bases and the V segment lost 3 bases, leaving 5 bases of the junction unmatched. The CDR3 contains 15 residues. Germline V gene sequence: CDR1 KGHDR, CDR2 SFDVKD. The CDR3 reads CATSDTKTGDTEAFF. CDR3 DNA: TGTGCCACCAGTGATACCAAGACAGGGGACACTGAAGCTTTCTTT.

This clone appeared once. The chain carries TRBV11-3 and TRBJ2-1; 11 bases agree with TRBD2. Looked up from germline, CDR1 is SGHNT and CDR2 is YENEEA. Unmatched junction bases numbered 9, after V lost 2 bases and J lost 9 bases. The CDR3 length is 16 residues. The CDR3 nucleotides are TGTGCCAGCAGCTTAAGGGGGACTAGCGGAAAGGGTGAGCAGTTCTTC. Translated: CASSLRGTSGKGEQFF.

The CDR3 bases are TGTGCCAGCAGATTAAACAATGAGCAGTTCTTC. Residues: CASRLNNEQFF. This chain uses TRBV2 with TRBJ2-1; D gene unclear. The CDR3 loop spans 11 amino acids. Germline-derived CDR1 and CDR2 are SNHLY and FYNNEI. The V end lost 6 bases, the J end lost 5 bases, and 5 bases lay between the germline ends. Based on the CDR3 plus reference TRBV2 and TRBJ2-1, the full variable domain is EPEVTQTPSHQVTQMGQEVILRCVPISNHLYFYWYRQILGQKVEFLVSFYNNEISEKSEIFDDQFSVERPDGSNFTLKIRSTKLEDSAMYFCASRLNNEQFFGPGTRLTVL.

The chain employs TRBV18 and TRBJ2-3; D possibly corresponds to TRBD2 (6 bases). Germline V lookup: CDR1 KGHSH, CDR2 LQKENI. The V and J ends lost 6 bases and 4 bases respectively, with 20 bases between them. CDR3 size: 16 residues. CDR3 protein: CASSLLSGVAADTQYF. The CDR3 nucleotides are TGTGCCAGCTCGCTCCTTAGTGGGGTAGCGGCAGATACGCAGTATTTT.

The V gene is TRBV6-5, the J gene TRBJ1-6, with no clear D. The CDR3 has 14 amino acids. Germline V gene sequence: CDR1 MNHEY, CDR2 SVGAGI. Trimming took 0 bases from V and 13 from J, leaving 13 bases between them. In DNA, the CDR3 is TGTGCCAGCAGTTACTCAAGCGTTGGTTTTCCCCTCCACTTT. Translated, it gives CASSYSSVGFPLHF.

This clone has a single count. The chain links TRBV27 to TRBJ1-2; 8 bases are a match to TRBD1. Trimming took 10 bases from V and 5 from J; bases not matched to a gene: 9. Germline V gene data show CDR1 as MNHEY and CDR2 as SMNVEV (reference sequence). This CDR3 comprises 13 residues. The CDR3 DNA is TGTGCCACCCGCCCGACAGGGGTATATGGCTACACCTTC. The encoded protein is CATRPTGVYGYTF.

The chain carries TRBV12-3 or TRBV12-4 and TRBJ2-1; D might be TRBD1 (6 bases). The CDR3 is made up of 12 amino acids. V dropped 6 bases and J dropped 7 bases, with 10 bases sitting between them. CDR3 nucleotide sequence: TGTGCCAGCAGCAGAACAGGGAATGAGCAGTTCTTC. It translates to CASSRTGNEQFF.

The chain uses TRBV2 and TRBJ1-1; D not certain. Germline CDR1 and CDR2: SNHLY and FYNNEI. This CDR3 spans 14 amino acids. Trimming removed 4 bases at V and 2 bases at J, with 11 bases between. CDR3 region: CASSALGRNTEAFF. In nucleotides, the CDR3 is TGTGCCAGCAGTGCTCTGGGGAGAAACACTGAAGCTTTCTTT.

The chain recombines TRBV2 with TRBJ1-5; D is perhaps TRBD1 (5 bases). This CDR3 contains 17 residues. Germline CDR1 reads SNHLY; CDR2 reads FYNNEI. Trimming took off 3 bases at V and 0 bases at J, with 15 bases between the two ends. CDR3 DNA: TGTGCCAGCAGTGATTTCGAGACGGACAATAGCAATCAGCCCCAGCATTTT. It translates to CASSDFETDNSNQPQHF. Filled out from reference TRBV2 and TRBJ1-5, the complete variable domain reads EPEVTQTPSHQVTQMGQEVILRCVPISNHLYFYWYRQILGQKVEFLVSFYNNEISEKSEIFDDQFSVERPDGSNFTLKIRSTKLEDSAMYFCASSDFETDNSNQPQHFGDGTRLSIL.

V gene TRBV4-1 combines with J gene TRBJ2-3, with 12 positions matching TRBD2. Germline trimming cut 4 bases from V and 1 base from J; bases unmatched to any gene: 9. Germline loops: CDR1 MGHRA, CDR2 YSYEKL. CDR3 size: 18 residues. Written as DNA, the CDR3 is TGCGCCAGCAGCCTCGGGCCGACTAGCGGGAGTGGCACAGATACGCAGTATTTT. Residues: CASSLGPTSGSGTDTQYF.

In regard to this clone: Compared with germline, one end of the junction differs, possibly owing to a read error. This chain links TRBV6-5 with TRBJ1-5; a weak D match, TRBD1 (6 bases). Germline CDR1 MNHEY, CDR2 SVGAGI. This CDR3 is built from 13 residues. This CDR3 is CASPGAGDQPQHF. CDR3 in DNA: TGTGCCAGCCCAGGGGCAGGCGATCAACCCCAGCATTTT.

This chain uses TRBV11-2 with TRBJ2-7; D is possibly TRBD2 (6 bases). CDR3 size: 14 residues. Germline V gives CDR1 SGHAT, CDR2 FQNNGV. V lost 4 bases and J 0 bases, leaving 10 bases between the germline ends. The CDR3 is CASSSAGNSYEQYF. DNA for the CDR3: TGTGCCAGCAGCTCCGCGGGGAACTCCTACGAGCAGTACTTC. The whole variable domain, filled in from reference TRBV11-2 and TRBJ2-7, reads EAGVAQSPRYKIIEKRQSVAFWCNPISGHATLYWYQQILGQGPKLLIQFQNNGVVDDSQLPKDRFSAERLKGVDSTLKIQPAKLEDSAVYLCASSSAGNSYEQYFGPGTRLTVT.

The chain couples TRBV10-3 to TRBJ1-2; 9 nucleotides match TRBD1. Germline V gene data show CDR1 as ENHRY and CDR2 as SYGVKD. The CDR3 runs to 16 residues. Trimming cost V 11 bases and J 11 bases; bases outside gene matches: 24. This CDR3 reads CALRDRGGNEVKGYTF. In DNA, the CDR3 is TGTGCCCTCCGCGACAGGGGGGGGAACGAAGTAAAGGGGTACACCTTC.

The chain couples TRBV5-5 to TRBJ1-4; D is unresolved. The length of the CDR3 is 17 residues. Looked up from germline, CDR1 is SGHKS and CDR2 is YYEKEE (reference sequence). V gave up 5 bases and J gave up 8 bases, with 25 bases separating them. For the CDR3, the DNA is TGTGCCAGCAGGAGACTGGGCGGGAAGGCGGCGGGGGAAAAACTGTTTTTT. This gives the protein CASRRLGGKAAGEKLFF.

The V call is TRBV7-9, the J call TRBJ2-7, with 9 bases fitting TRBD1. Unmatched junction bases numbered 7, after V lost 2 bases and J lost 2 bases. Germline CDR1 SEHNR, CDR2 FQNEAQ (reference sequence). There are 16 residues in the CDR3. The CDR3 sequence: CASSLTVGDRAYEQYF. The CDR3 DNA sequence: TGTGCCAGCAGCTTAACGGTTGGGGACAGGGCCTACGAGCAGTACTTC.

This chain uses TRBV5-1 with TRBJ1-2; 10 nucleotides line up with TRBD1. Per germline, CDR1 SGHRS and CDR2 YFSETQ. V shed 3 bases, J shed 8 bases, and the junction held 7 bases outside the gene matches. The CDR3 runs to 14 residues. CDR3 amino acids: CASSSTGGSDGYTF. The CDR3 DNA sequence: TGCGCCAGCAGCTCGACAGGGGGCTCGGACGGCTACACCTTC.

The chain is built from TRBV7-9 and TRBJ2-2, with 7 bases aligning to TRBD1. The CDR3 has 15 residues. The germline gives CDR1 SEHNR, CDR2 FQNEAQ (reference sequence). The V and J ends lost 6 bases and 6 bases, in that order; junction bases with no gene match: 10. CDR3: CASRRGGPGAGELFF. Written as DNA, the CDR3 is TGTGCCAGCAGACGAGGGGGCCCCGGGGCCGGGGAGCTGTTTTTT.

This clone was recorded a few times. This specimen includes other DNA sequences encoding the same CDR3. The genes are TRBV2 and TRBJ2-2, with 7 bases identical to TRBD2. Germline assignment: CDR1 SNHLY and CDR2 FYNNEI. The trim removed 5 bases at V and 7 bases at J, leaving 1 base unmatched. The CDR3 runs 12 residues. The CDR3 region is CASSSGVGELFF. The CDR3 DNA reads TGTGCCAGCAGTAGCGGGGTCGGGGAGCTGTTTTTT.

In its sample, this clone was seen a few times. This chain links TRBV14 with TRBJ1-1; TRBD1 is a possible D gene (6 bases). Germline lookup yields CDR1 SGHDN and CDR2 FVKESK. This CDR3 region has 14 residues. V gave up 5 bases and J gave up 4 bases, with 14 bases separating them. CDR3 sequence reads: CASSAQGGGTEAFF. DNA of the CDR3: TGTGCCAGCAGCGCACAGGGCGGGGGCACTGAAGCTTTCTTT.

The chain has TRBV24-1 and TRBJ2-2; D possibly corresponds to TRBD1 (5 bases). Germline-derived CDR1 and CDR2 are KGHDR and SFDVKD. The CDR3 sequence is 15 residues long. V dropped 4 bases and J dropped 3 bases, with 11 bases sitting between them. CDR3 region: CATSDVTAYTGELFF. In DNA, the CDR3 is TGTGCCACCAGTGACGTGACAGCTTACACCGGGGAGCTGTTTTTT.

This clone was found a few times. The chain employs TRBV5-4 and TRBJ1-2; D may be TRBD1 (6 bases). V was shortened by 4 bases and J by 4 bases, with 14 bases between the two germline ends. Germline lookup yields CDR1 SGHNT and CDR2 YYREEE (reference sequence). The CDR3 runs to 14 residues. The CDR3 is CASSPAVGAYGYTF. The CDR3 DNA sequence: TGTGCCAGCAGCCCGGCCGTGGGGGCCTATGGCTACACCTTC. Full variable domain (remainder filled in from reference TRBV5-4 and TRBJ1-2): ETGVTQSPTHLIKTRGQQVTLRCSSQSGHNTVSWYQQALGQGPQFIFQYYREEENGRGNFPPRFSGLQFPNYSSELNVNALELDDSALYLCASSPAVGAYGYTFGSGTRLTVV.

The chain employs TRBV3-1 (or the pseudogene TRBV3-2) and TRBJ1-1, with D tentatively TRBD1 (5 bases). Germline assignment: CDR1 LGHDT and CDR2 YNNKEL (reference sequence). The CDR3 spans 14 residues. V was trimmed by 1 base and J by 7 bases, leaving 13 bases between them. Here the CDR3 reads CASSQVPGSGEAFF. The CDR3 region has the DNA TGTGCCAGCAGCCAAGTACCAGGGTCGGGTGAAGCTTTCTTT.

CDR3: CASSRTRDIYQPQHF. In DNA form, the CDR3 reads TGTGCCAGTAGCCGGACTCGGGACATATATCAGCCCCAGCATTTT. The rearrangement links TRBV19 to TRBJ1-5, with D possibly TRBD1 on 6 matching bases. CDR3 length: 15 residues. V gave up 6 bases and J gave up 5 bases, with 17 bases separating them. Germline CDR1 LNHDA, CDR2 SQIVND (reference sequence).

This sequence joins TRBV9 and TRBJ2-3, with D maybe TRBD2 (6 bases). Trimming left V 2 bases short and J 1 base short, with 14 bases between. The CDR3 extends over 16 amino acids. Germline CDR1 is SGDLS and CDR2 is YYNGEE. CDR3 in amino acids: CASSVLGGPGTDTQYF. The CDR3 DNA follows: TGTGCCAGCAGCGTGTTAGGAGGGCCGGGCACAGATACGCAGTATTTT.

The chain is built from TRBV28 and TRBJ2-5; D is perhaps TRBD1 (6 bases). The germline V and J ends were trimmed by 4 bases and 3 bases, with 12 bases remaining between them. Germline V lookup: CDR1 MDHEN, CDR2 SYDVKM. The CDR3 is made up of 14 amino acids. The CDR3: CASSSGQSKETQYF. In nucleotides, the CDR3 is TGTGCCAGCAGTTCCGGACAGTCTAAAGAGACCCAGTACTTC. The full variable domain, with the rest looked up from reference TRBV28 and TRBJ2-5, is DVKVTQSSRYLVKRTGEKVFLECVQDMDHENMFWYRQDPGLGLRLIYFSYDVKMKEKGDIPEGYSVSREKKERFSLILESASTNQTSMYLCASSSGQSKETQYFGPGTRLLVL.